A single sample gave rise to the 15 T cell receptor beta chains below, sequenced in a study of blood T cells in healthy people across ages. A second PCR, run for about 7 to 12 cycles, used a sample-barcoded 5' primer plus a J-beta primer mix. Each CDR3 protein is one row after TCRdb ran MiXCR on the 5' RACE reads. The sample shows approximately 730,000 distinct CDR3 sequences, 40% to 45% of them seen only once. The sequenced material came from blood. All receptors come from a woman aged 55-69 years in good health.

The chain joins TRBV20-1 to TRBJ1-5; 8 bases agree with TRBD1. There are 14 residues in the CDR3. Germline CDR1 and CDR2: DFQATT and SNEGSKA (reference sequence). With V trimmed by 5 bases and J by 4 bases, 7 bases remained unmatched. The CDR3 nucleotides are TGCAGTGCTCCCGGGACAGGAGGGAATCAGCCCCAGCATTTT. Encoded protein: CSAPGTGGNQPQHF.

The chain combines TRBV9 with TRBJ2-5; D might be TRBD2 (5 bases). The CDR3 length is 13 residues. CDR1 is SGDLS and CDR2 is YYNGEE in the germline V gene. The germline V and J ends were trimmed by 4 bases and 1 base, with 8 bases remaining between them. In nucleotides, the CDR3 is TGTGCCAGCAGCAAACTAGTCCAAGAGACCCAGTACTTC. Translated: CASSKLVQETQYF. Full variable domain (remainder filled in from reference TRBV9 and TRBJ2-5): DSGVTQTPKHLITATGQRVTLRCSPRSGDLSVYWYQQSLDQGLQFLIQYYNGEERAKGNILERFSAQQFPDLHSELNLSSLELGDSALYFCASSKLVQETQYFGPGTRLLVL.

The chain carries TRBV24-1 and TRBJ2-3; D is perhaps TRBD1 (6 bases). Trimming removed 4 bases at V and 2 bases at J, with 12 bases between. CDR1 and CDR2 from the germline V gene are KGHDR and SFDVKD. The CDR3 extends over 15 amino acids. CDR3 residues: CATSDRGQNTDTQYF. In nucleotides, the CDR3 is TGTGCCACCAGTGACAGAGGACAGAACACAGATACGCAGTATTTT.

The chain has TRBV28 and TRBJ2-7, with 9 bases aligning to TRBD1. Germline CDR1 MDHEN, CDR2 SYDVKM. The V and J ends lost 7 bases and 3 bases, in that order; junction bases with no gene match: 10. The CDR3 contains 15 residues. CDR3 residues: CASTYPLGQGYEQYF. In nucleotides, the CDR3 is TGTGCCAGCACATATCCATTGGGACAGGGCTACGAGCAGTACTTC.

This clonotype was picked up a small number of times. The CDR3 DNA reads TGTGCCAGCAGAGCAGACCATTACAATGAGCAGTTCTTC. This translates into CASRADHYNEQFF. The genes are TRBV7-2 and TRBJ2-1, with D hard to call. CDR1 and CDR2 (germline): SGHTA, FQGNSA. CDR3 length: 13 amino acids. V dropped 6 bases and J dropped 4 bases, with 10 bases sitting between them. Full variable domain (rest looked up from reference TRBV7-2 and TRBJ2-1): GAGVSQSPSNKVTEKGKDVELRCDPISGHTALYWYRQSLGQGLEFLIYFQGNSAPDKSGLPSDRFSAERTGGSVSTLTIQRTQQEDSAVYLCASRADHYNEQFFGPGTRLTVL.

This clonotype was detected only a few times. The V and J genes are TRBV7-9 and TRBJ1-4; a weak D match, TRBD1 (5 bases). Trimming took 5 bases from V and 8 from J, leaving 21 bases between them. The CDR3 runs to 16 residues. The germline V gene encodes CDR1 SEHNR and CDR2 FQNEAQ (reference sequence). The CDR3 reads CASSGGGALVGEKLFF. For the CDR3, the DNA is TGTGCCAGCAGCGGAGGTGGGGCGCTAGTAGGGGAAAAACTGTTTTTT.

CDR3 residues: CASSVLPSTSRIAYEQYF. For the CDR3, the DNA is TGCGCCAGCAGCGTCTTACCTAGTACCAGCAGAATTGCCTACGAGCAGTACTTC. This chain connects TRBV5-1 to TRBJ2-4; unclear D gene. Gene TRBJ2-7 matches the end of the DNA better, so the J call may be wrong. Germline V gene sequence: CDR1 SGHRS, CDR2 YFSETQ. CDR3 length: 18 residues.

The CDR3 sequence is CASSFSLNQPQHF. CDR3 DNA sequence: TGTGCCAGCAGTTTCAGTCTTAATCAGCCCCAGCATTTT. J is TRBJ1-5 and V is TRBV27; D unclear. Per germline, CDR1 MNHEY and CDR2 SMNVEV (reference sequence). The CDR3 consists of 13 residues. The V end was cut by 3 bases, the J end by 4 bases, with 7 bases between.

The sample holds many counts of this clonotype. The rearrangement uses TRBV7-9 and TRBJ1-4, with 7 positions matching TRBD1. The CDR3 is made up of 14 amino acids. CDR1 is SEHNR, CDR2 FQNEAQ, per germline (reference sequence). The V and J ends lost 6 bases and 4 bases, in that order; junction bases with no gene match: 5. The CDR3 is CASSLTGVNEKLFF. The CDR3 region has the DNA TGTGCCAGCAGTCTTACAGGGGTTAATGAAAAACTGTTTTTT.

Of note for this clonotype: The germline gene is not matched at one end of the junction; a read error may be the cause. J is TRBJ2-1 and V is TRBV27, with a weak D call TRBD1 (5 bases). The CDR3 contains 18 residues. Germline assignment: CDR1 MNHEY and CDR2 SMNVEV (reference sequence). The chain's CDR3 is CASSLMGPPFQYYNERFF. CDR3 nucleotides: TGTGCCAGCAGTTTAATGGGGCCTCCATTTCAATACTACAATGAGCGGTTCTTC.

The rearrangement joins TRBV7-2 to TRBJ1-2; D might be TRBD1 (5 bases). Germline V gives CDR1 SGHTA, CDR2 FQGNSA. There are 13 residues in the CDR3. Between the trimmed V and J ends, which lost 0 bases and 7 bases, there was a span of 9 bases. CDR3 DNA: TGTGCCAGCAGCTTAGCGAAGGGGAGTGGCTACACCTTC. Residues: CASSLAKGSGYTF.

V and J are TRBV10-3 and TRBJ2-5, with unresolved D. The CDR3 runs 13 residues. V was trimmed by 0 bases and J by 5 bases, leaving 7 bases between them. Germline V gives CDR1 ENHRY, CDR2 SYGVKD. CDR3 region: CAISESVGETQYF. The CDR3 DNA reads TGTGCCATCAGTGAGTCGGTCGGGGAGACCCAGTACTTC.

The chain combines TRBV20-1 with TRBJ2-5; the D call may be TRBD1 or TRBD2 (5 bases each). V shed 6 bases and J shed 11 bases, with 25 bases lying between them. Germline CDR1 and CDR2: DFQATT and SNEGSKA (reference sequence). This CDR3 region has 14 residues. The CDR3 protein is CSAPSGAINNEQYF. The CDR3 bases are TGCAGTGCACCTTCCGGGGCCATTAACAATGAGCAGTACTTC.

V is TRBV9 and J is TRBJ2-1; D might be TRBD2 (7 bases). Germline lookup yields CDR1 SGDLS and CDR2 YYNGEE. This CDR3 contains 17 residues. V was clipped by 4 bases and J by 0 bases, with 17 bases between them. The CDR3 DNA reads TGTGCCAGCAGCCTCGGAGGGGGGGGCCCCTCCTACAATGAGCAGTTCTTC. Translating it yields CASSLGGGGPSYNEQFF.

In its sample, this clonotype was seen a few times. This sequence joins TRBV20-1 and TRBJ2-1; D perhaps matches TRBD2 (6 bases). This CDR3 has 12 amino acids. CDR1 is DFQATT, CDR2 SNEGSKA, per germline (reference sequence). As DNA, the CDR3 is TGCAGCTTTAGCGGCTCCTACAATGAGCAGTTCTTC. Translating gives CSFSGSYNEQFF.